This passage covers 28 T cell receptor beta chains from one sample sequenced in a study of T cells in Graves' hyperthyroidism and ophthalmopathy. Amplification targeted TCR beta CDR3 regions from RNA transcripts. The HTBI primer set was used in a first-round RT-PCR of the TCR CDR3. MiXCR, run by TCRdb on the multiplex PCR reads, gives a single entry per CDR3 protein. This sample has fewer than 750,000 distinct CDR3 sequences, with under 15% found just once. The sequenced material came from blood. The receptors come from a woman aged 40-49 years with Graves' ophthalmopathy.

This clonotype was seen ten or more times. The V and J genes are TRBV30 and TRBJ1-5; D is possibly TRBD1 (6 bases). CDR1 and CDR2 (germline): GTSNPN, SVGIG (reference sequence). The germline V and J ends were trimmed by 3 bases and 2 bases, with 11 bases remaining between them. CDR3 length: 14 residues. CDR3 coding DNA: TGTGCCTGGAGCCCAGGGGCTGGCAATCAGCCCCAGCATTTT. Residues: CAWSPGAGNQPQHF.

This clonotype was detected ten times or more. CDR3 nucleotides: TGTGCCAGCAGTTTTCTGCTAGCGGGACTTTACGAGCAGTACTTC. This encodes CASSFLLAGLYEQYF. The rearrangement links TRBV28 to TRBJ2-7, with 9 bases fitting TRBD2. V lost 3 bases and J lost 4; bases outside the gene matches: 7. The CDR3 covers 15 residues. CDR1 and CDR2 from the germline V gene are MDHEN and SYDVKM.

About this clonotype: Being one base from a much bigger clone, this may be a read error. The chain links TRBV12-3 or TRBV12-4 to TRBJ2-4, with D possibly matching TRBD1 (5 bases). CDR3 length: 12 amino acids. CDR3 sequence reads: CTSSSGKNIQYF. The CDR3 DNA reads TGTACCAGCAGCTCAGGGAAAAACATTCAGTACTTC.

In its sample, this clonotype was seen many times. The gene calls are TRBV27 and TRBJ2-7; 9 positions match TRBD1. Germline CDR1 and CDR2: MNHEY and SMNVEV (reference sequence). Trimming took 8 bases from V and 4 from J; bases not matched to a gene: 9. There are 14 residues in the CDR3. The CDR3 DNA reads TGTGCCAGCCGAACCCAAGGACAGGGGTACGAGCAGTACTTC. Translating gives CASRTQGQGYEQYF.

Many counts were recorded for this clonotype. This chain joins TRBV11-2 and TRBJ2-1; 8 bases fit TRBD2. With V trimmed by 5 bases and J by 4 bases, 7 bases remained unmatched. Germline assignment: CDR1 SGHAT and CDR2 FQNNGV. CDR3 length: 15 amino acids. The DNA of the CDR3 is TGTGCCAGCAGCCTCGGACTAGCAGGTTACAATGAGCAGTTCTTC. Protein sequence: CASSLGLAGYNEQFF.

At least ten counts were recorded for this clonotype. The rearrangement joins TRBV2 to TRBJ2-7; 10 bases map to TRBD1. The CDR3 is made up of 13 amino acids. Per germline, CDR1 SNHLY and CDR2 FYNNEI. V shed 6 bases and J 7 bases; nucleotides not matched to a gene: 6. The DNA of the CDR3 is TGTGCCAGCAGGGGGACAGGGGCCGCTGAGCAGTACTTC. It is translated as CASRGTGAAEQYF.

V is TRBV2 and J is TRBJ2-5; 7 nucleotides match TRBD2. This CDR3 region has 14 residues. Germline CDR1 and CDR2: SNHLY and FYNNEI. V was clipped by 7 bases and J by 5 bases; unmatched bases: 10. For the CDR3, the DNA is TGTGCCAGCACCGCGGCGGGGGACGGGGAGACCCAGTACTTC. Protein product: CASTAAGDGETQYF.

The count of this clonotype is one. This rearrangement joins TRBV19 to TRBJ1-2; no firm D call. V shed 3 bases and J shed 0 bases, with 14 bases lying between them. Germline V lookup: CDR1 LNHDA, CDR2 SQIVND (reference sequence). The CDR3 extends over 16 amino acids. CDR3 residues: CASSIQVPVSNYGYTF. The DNA of the CDR3 is TGTGCCAGTAGTATTCAGGTGCCGGTGTCTAACTATGGCTACACCTTC.

This clonotype has ten or more counts. The rearrangement uses TRBV2 and TRBJ2-7; possibly TRBD1 for D (5 bases). CDR3 length equals 12 residues. Deletions cut 7 bases from V and 4 bases from J, with 11 bases between. Germline V CDR1 and CDR2: SNHLY, FYNNEI. CDR3 nucleotides: TGTGCCAGCAAGGGCAGGGAATACGAGCAGTACTTC. Translated: CASKGREYEQYF.

This clonotype appeared many times. The chain employs TRBV12-3 or TRBV12-4 and TRBJ2-7, with 14 positions matching TRBD2. V lost 5 bases to trimming and J lost 4 bases; unmatched junction nucleotides: 7. This CDR3 region has 16 residues. The CDR3 reads CASSTGTSGSLYEQYF. The CDR3, as DNA: TGTGCCAGCAGTACCGGGACTAGCGGGAGTCTATACGAGCAGTACTTC.

The sample holds many counts of this clonotype. The chain recombines TRBV19 with TRBJ2-5, with D unresolved. Germline CDR1 and CDR2: LNHDA and SQIVND (reference sequence). V lost 4 bases, J lost 0 bases, and 6 bases lay in between. The CDR3 is 13 amino acids. The CDR3 coding sequence is TGTGCCAGTAGTACGCAGGACCAAGAGACCCAGTACTTC. This sequence encodes CASSTQDQETQYF.

This clonotype was observed at least ten times. A junction end diverges from the germline sequence, so it may reflect a read error. The chain combines TRBV6-4 with TRBJ2-7, with D perhaps TRBD1 or TRBD2 (5 bases each). Germline V lookup: CDR1 MRHNA, CDR2 SNTAGT. The CDR3 has 14 residues. The chain's CDR3 is CASSDRVAPSGIDF. CDR3 coding DNA: TGTGCCAGCAGTGACAGGGTAGCGCCATCAGGGATTGACTTC.

The chain has TRBV6-4 and TRBJ2-5; 7 nucleotides align to TRBD2. The junction had 8 bases not matched to a gene; V was cut back by 8 bases and J by 5 bases. The germline gives CDR1 MRHNA, CDR2 SNTAGT. The CDR3 spans 13 residues. Here the CDR3 DNA reads TGTGCCAGCGCAAGGGAGGGGAGCGAGACCCAGTACTTC. Translated: CASAREGSETQYF.

Many counts were recorded for this clonotype. J is TRBJ1-5 and V is TRBV6-1; TRBD1 is a possible D gene (5 bases). V was cut by 7 bases and J by 0 bases, with 10 bases left in between. CDR1 MNHNS and CDR2 SASEGT come from the germline V gene. The CDR3 runs to 14 residues. CDR3 in amino acids: CASNLGDSNQPQHF. The CDR3 bases are TGTGCCAGCAACCTAGGGGATAGCAATCAGCCCCAGCATTTT.

The rearrangement joins TRBV6-1 to TRBJ1-1, with unresolved D. V was cut by 6 bases and J by 0 bases, with 14 bases left in between. CDR1 MNHNS and CDR2 SASEGT come from the germline V gene. CDR3 length: 15 amino acids. CDR3 sequence: CASRPSTSVNTEAFF. The CDR3 DNA follows: TGTGCCAGCAGACCTTCAACCTCGGTGAACACTGAAGCTTTCTTT.

This clonotype has at least ten counts. The chain couples TRBV6-2 or TRBV6-3 to TRBJ2-6; D is unclear. The germline gives CDR1 MNHEY, CDR2 SVGEGT. With 8 bases removed from V and 4 bases from J, the gap between germline ends came to 15 bases. The CDR3 consists of 15 residues. The CDR3 DNA is TGTGCCAGCGTCGGTAGTCTCCCGGGGGCCAACGTCCTGACTTTC. Protein sequence: CASVGSLPGANVLTF.

This clonotype occurred many times. The chain recombines TRBV12-3 or TRBV12-4 with TRBJ1-2; 7 bases are a match to TRBD1. The ends lost 3 bases at V and 4 bases at J; junction bases unmatched: 5. The CDR3 is 14 amino acids. Here the CDR3 DNA reads TGTGCCAGCAGTTTGATGGGACAGAGCTATGGCTACACCTTC. Protein sequence: CASSLMGQSYGYTF.

This clonotype showed up many times. The chain links TRBV7-9 to TRBJ2-5; D not resolved. CDR1 is SEHNR, CDR2 FQNEAQ, per germline (reference sequence). V was clipped by 1 base and J by 1 base, with 10 bases between them. The CDR3 has 15 residues. The CDR3 is CASSLGQRSQETQYF. The CDR3 coding sequence is TGTGCCAGCAGCTTAGGGCAGAGGAGCCAAGAGACCCAGTACTTC.

The V gene is TRBV25-1, the J gene TRBJ1-5; D unresolved. Trimming took off 4 bases at V and 0 bases at J, with 4 bases between the two ends. CDR1 MGHDK and CDR2 SYGVNS come from the germline V gene. The CDR3 runs to 13 residues. The CDR3 DNA sequence: TGTGCCAGCAGTGCCCATAGCAATCAGCCCCAGCATTTT. Translated: CASSAHSNQPQHF.

This chain connects TRBV6-2 or TRBV6-3 to TRBJ2-7; 12 bases are shared with TRBD2. V shed 6 bases and J 5 bases; nucleotides not matched to a gene: 5. Germline CDR1 and CDR2: MNHEY and SVGEGT. The CDR3 consists of 14 residues. The CDR3 DNA sequence: TGTGCCAGCAGCAAACTAGCGGGAGGCAACGAGCAGTACTTC. Protein: CASSKLAGGNEQYF.

The J gene is TRBJ1-1, the V gene TRBV28; 7 bases agree with TRBD1. Trimming removed 6 bases from V and 1 base from J; junction bases left unmatched: 8. The CDR3 contains 15 residues. The V gene's germline CDR1 is MDHEN and CDR2 SYDVKM. CDR3 DNA sequence: TGTGCCAGCAGCAAAGCCGGGACAGAGAACACTGAAGCTTTCTTT. Residues: CASSKAGTENTEAFF.

This clonotype was picked up many times. The J gene is TRBJ2-7, the V gene TRBV6-5; 9 positions match TRBD1. Per germline, CDR1 MNHEY and CDR2 SVGAGI. The CDR3 consists of 14 residues. V shed 3 bases, J shed 3 bases, and the junction held 3 bases outside the gene matches. CDR3: CASSYDRGNYEQYF. The CDR3, as DNA: TGTGCCAGCAGTTATGACAGGGGGAACTACGAGCAGTACTTC.

This clonotype was detected many times. The chain combines TRBV5-1 with TRBJ2-7, with TRBD2 identical over 11 bases. The V gene end was trimmed by 5 bases and the J gene end by 5 bases; junction bases not matched to a gene: 9. CDR1 SGHRS and CDR2 YFSETQ come from the germline V gene. The CDR3 has 15 residues. The CDR3 reads CASRLAGAIRDEQYF. The CDR3 bases are TGCGCCAGCAGACTAGCGGGAGCGATTCGGGACGAGCAGTACTTC.

This clonotype appeared many times. This rearrangement joins TRBV7-6 to TRBJ2-7; 8 bases match TRBD2. The CDR3 contains 14 residues. Germline CDR1 SGHVS, CDR2 FNYEAQ. The trim removed 7 bases at V and 3 bases at J, leaving 8 bases unmatched. The CDR3 reads CASTYGRADYEQYF. In nucleotides, the CDR3 is TGTGCCAGCACCTACGGGAGGGCAGACTACGAGCAGTACTTC. Based on the CDR3 plus reference TRBV7-6 and TRBJ2-7, the full variable domain is GAGVSQSPRYKVTKRGQDVALRCDPISGHVSLYWYRQALGQGPEFLTYFNYEAQQDKSGLPNDRFSAERPEGSISTLTIQRTEQRDSAMYRCASTYGRADYEQYFGPGTRLTVT.

This clonotype was observed at least ten times. The chain is built from TRBV5-1 and TRBJ1-1; 8 bases fit TRBD1. This CDR3 region has 14 residues. J lost 3 bases, V lost 0 bases, and 1 base had no gene match. Germline CDR1 is SGHRS and CDR2 is YFSETQ. The CDR3 bases are TGCGCCAGCAGCTTGGTGGACAGGGACACTGAAGCTTTCTTT. Protein sequence: CASSLVDRDTEAFF.

The chain links TRBV12-3 or TRBV12-4 to TRBJ1-5, with D hard to call. This CDR3 has 13 residues. V lost 3 bases to trimming and J lost 7 bases, with 10 bases between them. The CDR3 DNA sequence: TGTGCCAGCAGTTTGGGCGGCAGGCAGCCCCAGCATTTT. This codes for CASSLGGRQPQHF.

The chain combines TRBV5-1 with TRBJ2-2; maybe TRBD2 (5 bases). CDR1 SGHRS and CDR2 YFSETQ come from the germline V gene. The V and J ends lost 0 bases and 4 bases respectively, with 10 bases between them. This CDR3 contains 15 residues. The chain's CDR3 is CASSLVASFTGELFF. DNA for the CDR3: TGCGCCAGCAGCTTGGTCGCTAGCTTCACCGGGGAGCTGTTTTTT.

In this sample, this clonotype turned up many times. The genes are TRBV2 and TRBJ2-5; D tentatively reads TRBD1 or TRBD2 (5 bases each). V gave up 9 bases and J gave up 2 bases, with 19 bases separating them. Germline CDR1 SNHLY, CDR2 FYNNEI. The CDR3 length is 15 residues. CDR3 sequence reads: CARMGPGTAQETQYF. The DNA of the CDR3 is TGTGCCAGGATGGGACCGGGGACCGCACAAGAGACCCAGTACTTC.